The next 7 T cell receptor beta chains were all read from a single sample in a study of molecular identifiers for immune sequencing clone quantification. TCRdb recomputed calls from the PCR reads with MiXCR, one row per CDR3 protein. The sample shows a few hundred thousand distinct CDR3 sequences, roughly a quarter of them seen only once. The sequenced sample was naive CD8+ T cells from blood, with Jurkat cell RNA spiked in. Subset of the sample: FACS-sorted CD8+CD4-CCR7+CD45RA+ naive T cells. The receptor set was obtained from a human donor in good health. Some libraries in this study had Jurkat cell RNA spiked in.

This chain joins TRBV7-9 and TRBJ2-5; D ambiguous. CDR3 size: 11 residues. Germline V gives CDR1 SEHNR, CDR2 FQNEAQ (reference sequence). Trimming cost V 1 base and J 6 bases, with 3 bases left between them. The DNA of the CDR3 is TGTGCCAGCAGCTTAGAGAAGACCCAGTACTTC. Translating gives CASSLEKTQYF.

The CDR3 DNA reads as TGTGCCAGCAGTTTCCGAGGAGCTGCCGGCTATGAGCAGTTCTTC. This codes for CASSFRGAAGYEQFF. The rearrangement uses TRBV27 and TRBJ2-1; no reliable D call. The CDR3 extends over 15 amino acids. Germline CDR1 reads MNHEY; CDR2 reads SMNVEV (reference sequence). Trimming took 3 bases from V and 8 from J, leaving 17 bases between them.

This chain connects TRBV20-1 to TRBJ1-5, with TRBD1 matching 8 bases. J was trimmed by 3 bases and V by 0 bases; bases with no gene match: 7. CDR1 is DFQATT, CDR2 SNEGSKA, per germline (reference sequence). The CDR3 spans 16 residues. The CDR3: CSARDYGTGFNQPQHF. The DNA for the CDR3 is TGCAGTGCTAGAGATTACGGGACAGGATTCAATCAGCCCCAGCATTTT.

The rearrangement links TRBV4-3 to TRBJ1-1; D is ambiguous. CDR1 is LGHNA and CDR2 is YSLEER in the germline V gene. Trimming cost V 3 bases and J 8 bases, with 19 bases left between them. There are 15 residues in the CDR3. The CDR3 DNA is TGCGCCAGCAGCCACACTTCGGACGGTGACTTCGAAGCTTTCTTT. Its protein is CASSHTSDGDFEAFF.

This clonotype has a single count. J is TRBJ2-5 and V is TRBV5-6; 8 bases fit TRBD1. With V trimmed by 3 bases and J by 5 bases, 9 bases remained unmatched. In germline, CDR1 is SGHDT, CDR2 YYEEEE. This CDR3 contains 15 residues. The CDR3 protein is CASSSRTGYVETQYF. The CDR3 coding sequence is TGTGCCAGCAGCTCGAGGACAGGGTACGTGGAGACCCAGTACTTC.

This clonotype was counted many times. The rearrangement uses TRBV5-4 and TRBJ1-3; possible D gene TRBD1, 5 bases. Trimming removed 5 bases from V and 8 bases from J, with 23 bases in between. The germline CDR1 and CDR2 sequences are SGHNT and YYREEE (reference sequence). The CDR3 extends over 16 amino acids. DNA of the CDR3: TGTGCCAGCAGTTCCCAGGGAAATTCACCGGGACACACCATATATTTT. Its protein is CASSSQGNSPGHTIYF. The full variable domain, completed using reference TRBV5-4 and TRBJ1-3, is ETGVTQSPTHLIKTRGQQVTLRCSSQSGHNTVSWYQQALGQGPQFIFQYYREEENGRGNFPPRFSGLQFPNYSSELNVNALELDDSALYLCASSSQGNSPGHTIYFGEGSWLTVV.

This clonotype was counted once. V usage is TRBV29-1 and J usage is TRBJ2-1; D is perhaps TRBD1 (6 bases). Trimming stripped 4 bases from V and 12 bases from J, with 19 bases between. The CDR3 has 13 residues. Germline V lookup: CDR1 SQVTM, CDR2 ANQGSEA. In DNA form, the CDR3 reads TGCAGCGTTGGACAGGTCTCCTACCATGCGCAGTTCTTC. It codes for CSVGQVSYHAQFF.